This T cell receptor beta chain was profiled in a study of response to subunit inactivated influenza vaccine. The study's findings and limits: Each seasonal influenza vaccination, the authors suggested, recruits few new T cells.

The CDR3 is 16 residues long. V shed 0 bases and J shed 8 bases, with 16 bases lying between them. CDR1 and CDR2 from the germline V gene are LGHNA and YSLEER. One entry per CDR3 protein results from TCRdb running MiXCR on the RT-PCR reads. The sample includes around 750,000 distinct CDR3 sequences, around 20% of them seen just once. Remarks on this clonotype: What it binds is not known.

The specimen comprised PBMCs from blood, sampled about 5 days after vaccination. The source of this sequence is a man over 45 who received an inactivated influenza vaccine. The V call is TRBV4-3, the J call TRBJ1-4, with unresolved D. CDR3 sequence reads: CASSQDLRAGTEKLFF. As DNA, the CDR3 is TGCGCCAGCAGCCAAGATCTTAGGGCTGGCACGGAAAAACTGTTTTTT.